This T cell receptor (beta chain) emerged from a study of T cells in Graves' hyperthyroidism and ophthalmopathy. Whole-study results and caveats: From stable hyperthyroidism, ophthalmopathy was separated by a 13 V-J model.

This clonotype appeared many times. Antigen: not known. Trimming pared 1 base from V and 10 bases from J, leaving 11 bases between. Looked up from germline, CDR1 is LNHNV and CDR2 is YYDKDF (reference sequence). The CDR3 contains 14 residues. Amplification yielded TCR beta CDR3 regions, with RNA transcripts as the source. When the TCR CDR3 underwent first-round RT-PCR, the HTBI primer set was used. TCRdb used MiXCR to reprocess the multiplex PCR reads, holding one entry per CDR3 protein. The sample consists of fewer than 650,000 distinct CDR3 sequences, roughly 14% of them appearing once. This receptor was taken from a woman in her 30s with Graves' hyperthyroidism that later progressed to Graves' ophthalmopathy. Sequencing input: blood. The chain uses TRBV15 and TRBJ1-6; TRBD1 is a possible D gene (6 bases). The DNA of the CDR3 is TGTGCCACCAGCAGAGGACAGGAGGGATCACCCCTCCACTTT. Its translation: CATSRGQEGSPLHF.